The subject of this entry is one TCR beta chain. The antigen is not known. This specimen comes from a study of beta chain features in type 1 diabetes. Study conclusions and caveats: The naive, central memory and Treg TCRB repertoires of patients appeared to be more similar to one another than those of healthy donors. Moderate but significant shortening of TCRB CDR3s was recorded in all four CD4+ subsets from Type 1 diabetes patients.

The V and J ends lost 4 bases and 1 base respectively, with 2 bases between them. The CDR3 extends over 11 amino acids. Per the germline V gene, CDR1 is SGHNT and CDR2 is YYREEE (reference sequence). Sequencing targeted expressed TCRB transcripts, as all isolated RNA had been reverse transcribed. Sequenced by immunoSEQ multiplex PCR; TCRdb stores in-frame clones only, minus some. The data hold some 250,000 clones, with around 14% observed a single time. The origin of this receptor is a man aged 30-40 years with type 1 diabetes. The chain recombines TRBV5-4 with TRBJ1-1, with D unclear. The sequencing input was naive CD4+ T cells from blood. DNA of the CDR3: TGTGCCAGCAGCCGGAACACTGAAGCTTTCTTT. It yields the protein CASSRNTEAFF.